A single sample is the source of the 17 T cell receptor beta chains below, sequenced in a study of T cells after yellow fever vaccination. Each CDR3 protein gets one entry after TCRdb re-called the 5' RACE reads with MiXCR. The data show around 300,000 distinct CDR3 sequences, with approximately 13% seen just once and 0.45% to 0.65% held by the top ten. The sequenced sample was CD4+ T cells sorted from PBMCs, obtained 45 days after the yellow fever booster vaccination. These receptors were taken from a man aged 25-45 years who received the YFV17D yellow fever vaccine.

This clonotype showed up just a few times. J is TRBJ2-3 and V is TRBV29-1; D uncertain. Germline V gene data show CDR1 as SQVTM and CDR2 as ANQGSEA. V lost 2 bases and J 0 bases, leaving 15 bases between the germline ends. This CDR3 is 16 amino acids long. CDR3 sequence: CSVELASRISTDTQYF. Written as DNA, the CDR3 is TGCAGCGTTGAACTGGCCAGCCGAATAAGCACAGATACGCAGTATTTT.

This clonotype was seen only a few times. The chain has TRBV3-1 and TRBJ1-1; no reliable D call. Trimming took off 8 bases at V and 6 bases at J, with 10 bases between the two ends. Germline values: CDR1 LGHDT, CDR2 YNNKEL (reference sequence). This CDR3 has 11 amino acids. The CDR3 sequence is CASDRWAEAFF. In DNA form, the CDR3 reads TGTGCCAGCGATCGTTGGGCTGAAGCTTTCTTT.

This clonotype was detected only a few times. J is TRBJ2-1 and V is TRBV5-1; 8 nucleotides align to TRBD2. With V trimmed by 3 bases and J by 4 bases, 6 bases remained unmatched. This CDR3 has 15 amino acids. From germline, CDR1 is SGHRS and CDR2 YFSETQ. CDR3 bases: TGCGCCAGCAGCTCAGCGGGAGTCGGGTACAATGAGCAGTTCTTC. It specifies CASSSAGVGYNEQFF.

The chain combines TRBV5-5 with TRBJ2-1, with D possibly TRBD2 on 5 matching bases. Germline V gene lookup returns CDR1 SGHKS and CDR2 YYEKEE (reference sequence). The CDR3 consists of 15 residues. V was trimmed by 4 bases and J by 5 bases, leaving 16 bases between them. In nucleotides, the CDR3 is TGTGCCAGCAGCCCCACGGGAACGTGGAACAATGAGCAGTTCTTC. This gives the protein CASSPTGTWNNEQFF.

This clonotype was detected a few times. The V call is TRBV5-1, the J call TRBJ2-5; D is undetermined. The ends were cut back, 0 bases at V and 3 bases at J, with 6 bases in the middle. The CDR3 sequence is 13 residues long. Germline V gene sequence: CDR1 SGHRS, CDR2 YFSETQ. CDR3 residues: CASSLAEKETQYF. DNA of the CDR3: TGCGCCAGCAGCTTGGCCGAGAAAGAGACCCAGTACTTC.

The rearrangement uses TRBV7-9 and TRBJ1-2; 7 bases are shared with TRBD1. The CDR3 sequence is 14 residues long. CDR1 and CDR2 from the germline V gene are SEHNR and FQNEAQ (reference sequence). V lost 3 bases to trimming and J lost 6 bases; unmatched junction nucleotides: 7. In nucleotides, the CDR3 is TGTGCCAGCAGCTTCCCGGACAGGTGGAATGGCTACACCTTC. Amino acid sequence: CASSFPDRWNGYTF.

This chain uses TRBV20-1 with TRBJ2-5; TRBD2 matches 7 bases. This CDR3 is 18 amino acids long. The ends lost 4 bases at V and 2 bases at J; junction bases unmatched: 19. Germline lookup yields CDR1 DFQATT and CDR2 SNEGSKA (reference sequence). CDR3 nucleotides: TGCAGTGCTAAGGGTTTTGTTGGGAGGGCTCCGACTCAAGAGACCCAGTACTTC. It yields the protein CSAKGFVGRAPTQETQYF.

This chain connects TRBV20-1 to TRBJ2-3; 8 bases map to TRBD2. The V gene end was trimmed by 5 bases and the J gene end by 8 bases; junction bases not matched to a gene: 15. Germline V gives CDR1 DFQATT, CDR2 SNEGSKA (reference sequence). There are 15 residues in the CDR3. CDR3 DNA sequence: TGCAGTGCTCCTACAGCGGGACTAGGAATCGGTACGCAGTATTTT. It encodes CSAPTAGLGIGTQYF.

This clonotype was seen ten or more times. The chain uses TRBV4-3 and TRBJ2-1; TRBD1 might be the D (5 bases). This CDR3 has 15 amino acids. The V end was cut by 0 bases, the J end by 7 bases, with 13 bases between. The V gene's germline CDR1 is LGHNA and CDR2 YSLEER. CDR3 region: CASSQDLGSGNEQFF. The DNA of the CDR3 is TGCGCCAGCAGCCAAGATCTTGGGTCAGGGAATGAGCAGTTCTTC.

This clonotype occurred a few times. The chain combines TRBV20-1 with TRBJ2-2; TRBD2 agrees at 9 bases. Germline V gives CDR1 DFQATT, CDR2 SNEGSKA (reference sequence). This CDR3 has 18 residues. Trimming at V came to 6 bases and at J to 5 bases, leaving 19 bases not matched to a gene. Written as DNA, the CDR3 is TGCAGTGCGCGCCCCCAAGGCGGGAGGGGTTCGAGAACCGGGGAGCTGTTTTTT. Translated, it gives CSARPQGGRGSRTGELFF.

This clonotype occurred many times. The chain couples TRBV7-2 to TRBJ2-5; 9 nucleotides align to TRBD2. The CDR3 covers 15 residues. CDR1 is SGHTA, CDR2 FQGNSA, per germline. V lost 2 bases, J lost 5 bases, and 6 bases stayed unmatched. As DNA, the CDR3 is TGTGCCAGCAGCTTAAATCTAGCGGGAAGGGAGACCCAGTACTTC. Protein sequence: CASSLNLAGRETQYF.

V usage is TRBV20-1 and J usage is TRBJ1-2; 9 nucleotides line up with TRBD1. The CDR3 totals 13 residues. The V gene's germline CDR1 is DFQATT and CDR2 SNEGSKA (reference sequence). V lost 0 bases, J lost 8 bases, and 4 bases stayed unmatched. The chain's CDR3 is CSAREWTGVGYTF. For the CDR3, the DNA is TGCAGTGCTAGAGAGTGGACAGGGGTAGGCTACACCTTC.

This clonotype came up a few times. The chain employs TRBV20-1 and TRBJ2-2; D is perhaps TRBD2 (6 bases). Germline CDR1 is DFQATT and CDR2 is SNEGSKA (reference sequence). This CDR3 comprises 13 residues. V lost 2 bases and J lost 8, with 12 bases in between. CDR3 coding DNA: TGCAGTGCTAGACAGTCTGGGGGGGGGGAGCTGTTTTTT. Protein product: CSARQSGGGELFF.

This clonotype has more than one count but fewer than ten. The CDR3 DNA follows: TGCGCCAGCAGCCTGGGACTAGCGCCGCCAGATACGCAGTATTTT. It specifies CASSLGLAPPDTQYF. The rearrangement uses TRBV5-1 and TRBJ2-3; 10 positions match TRBD2. The CDR3 covers 15 residues. From germline, CDR1 is SGHRS and CDR2 YFSETQ. J gave up 4 bases and V 4 bases, and 6 bases lay outside the gene matches.

This chain connects TRBV7-8 to TRBJ2-5; perhaps TRBD1 as D (6 bases). CDR1 and CDR2 (germline): SGHVS, FQNEAQ. The CDR3 is 14 residues long. V lost 4 bases and J 5 bases, leaving 14 bases between the germline ends. CDR3 nucleotides: TGTGCCAGCAGCTCGGAAACAGGGTGCGAGACCCAGTACTTC. Translating it yields CASSSETGCETQYF.

This clonotype was recorded a few times. The CDR3 coding sequence is TGCGCCAGCAGCCTGGGGACTAGCGCGCCCTACGAGCAGTACTTC. Translated, it gives CASSLGTSAPYEQYF. This chain uses TRBV5-1 with TRBJ2-7; 10 bases align to TRBD2. Germline lookup yields CDR1 SGHRS and CDR2 YFSETQ. This CDR3 has 15 residues. J gave up 2 bases and V 4 bases, and 6 bases lay outside the gene matches.

This chain connects TRBV12-3 or TRBV12-4 to TRBJ2-7; D possibly uses TRBD1 or TRBD2 (6 bases each). The CDR3 spans 14 residues. Between the trimmed V and J ends, which lost 1 base and 9 bases, there was a span of 16 bases. The CDR3 loop reads CASSLGLGGMGQYF. The CDR3 coding sequence is TGTGCCAGCAGTTTAGGTTTAGGGGGGATGGGGCAGTACTTC.